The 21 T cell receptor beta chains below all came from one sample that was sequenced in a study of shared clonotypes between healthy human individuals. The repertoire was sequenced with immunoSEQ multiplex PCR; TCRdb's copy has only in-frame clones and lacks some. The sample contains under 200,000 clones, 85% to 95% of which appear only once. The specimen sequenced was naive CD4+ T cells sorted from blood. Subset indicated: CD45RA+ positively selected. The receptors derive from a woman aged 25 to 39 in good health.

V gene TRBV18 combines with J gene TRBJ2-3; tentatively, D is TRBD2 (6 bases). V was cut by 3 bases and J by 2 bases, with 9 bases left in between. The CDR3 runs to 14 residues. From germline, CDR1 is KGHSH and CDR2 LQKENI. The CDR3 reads CASSPGGLTDTQYF. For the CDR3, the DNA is TGTGCCAGCTCACCCGGGGGACTCACAGATACGCAGTATTTT.

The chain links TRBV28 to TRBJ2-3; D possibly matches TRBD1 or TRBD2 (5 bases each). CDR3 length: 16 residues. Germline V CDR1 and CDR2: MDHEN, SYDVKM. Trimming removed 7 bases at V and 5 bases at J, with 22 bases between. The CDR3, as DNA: TGTGCCAGCACCTTAGGGGCGGGTGGCCTGGTAGATACGCAGTATTTT. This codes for CASTLGAGGLVDTQYF.

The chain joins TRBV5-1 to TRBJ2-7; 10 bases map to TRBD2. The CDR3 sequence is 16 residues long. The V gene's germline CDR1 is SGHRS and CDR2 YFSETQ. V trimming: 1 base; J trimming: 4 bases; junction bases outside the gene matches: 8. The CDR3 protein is CASSLMFKREGYEQYF. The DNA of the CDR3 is TGCGCCAGCAGCTTGATGTTCAAGCGGGAGGGTTACGAGCAGTACTTC. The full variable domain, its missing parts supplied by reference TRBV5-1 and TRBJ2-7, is KAGVTQTPRYLIKTRGQQVTLSCSPISGHRSVSWYQQTPGQGLQFLFEYFSETQRNKGNFPGRFSGRQFSNSRSEMNVSTLELGDSALYLCASSLMFKREGYEQYFGPGTRLTVT.

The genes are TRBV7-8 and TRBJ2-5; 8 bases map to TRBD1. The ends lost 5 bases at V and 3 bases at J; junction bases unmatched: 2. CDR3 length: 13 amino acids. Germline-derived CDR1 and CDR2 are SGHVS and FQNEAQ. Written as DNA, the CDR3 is TGTGCCAGCAGCCAGGACAGGGAAGAGACCCAGTACTTC. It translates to CASSQDREETQYF.

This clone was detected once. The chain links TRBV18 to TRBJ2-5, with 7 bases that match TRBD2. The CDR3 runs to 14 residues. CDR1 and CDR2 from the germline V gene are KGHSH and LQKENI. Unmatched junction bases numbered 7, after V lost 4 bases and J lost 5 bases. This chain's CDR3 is CASSRGTIQETQYF. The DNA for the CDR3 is TGTGCCAGCTCACGCGGGACTATTCAGGAGACCCAGTACTTC. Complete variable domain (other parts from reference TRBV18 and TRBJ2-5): NAGVMQNPRHLVRRRGQEARLRCSPMKGHSHVYWYRQLPEEGLKFMVYLQKENIIDESGMPKERFSAEFPKEGPSILRIQQVVRGDSAAYFCASSRGTIQETQYFGPGTRLLVL.

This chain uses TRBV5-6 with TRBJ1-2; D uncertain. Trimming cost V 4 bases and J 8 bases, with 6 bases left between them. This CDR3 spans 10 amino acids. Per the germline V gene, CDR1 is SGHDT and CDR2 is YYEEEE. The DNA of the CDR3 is TGTGCCAGCAGCCGGAGGGGCTACACCTTC. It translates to CASSRRGYTF.

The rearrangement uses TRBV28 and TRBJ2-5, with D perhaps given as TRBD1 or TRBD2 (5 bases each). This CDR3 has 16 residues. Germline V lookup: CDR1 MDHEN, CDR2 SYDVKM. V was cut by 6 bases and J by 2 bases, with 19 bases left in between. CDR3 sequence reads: CASRPGRGVLQETQYF. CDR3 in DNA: TGTGCCAGCAGACCCGGTAGGGGAGTGCTTCAAGAGACCCAGTACTTC.

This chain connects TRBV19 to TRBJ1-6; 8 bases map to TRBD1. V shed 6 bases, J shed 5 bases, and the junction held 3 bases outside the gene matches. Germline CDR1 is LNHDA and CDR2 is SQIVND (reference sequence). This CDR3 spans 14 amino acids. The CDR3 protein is CASRGTGHNSPLHF. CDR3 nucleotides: TGTGCCAGTAGGGGGACAGGCCATAATTCACCCCTCCACTTT.

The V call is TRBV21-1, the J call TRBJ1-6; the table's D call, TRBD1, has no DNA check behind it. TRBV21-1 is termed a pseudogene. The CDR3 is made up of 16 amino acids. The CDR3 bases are TGTGCCAGCAGCAAGGAGGGGGCCCGTGGCAATTCACCCCTCCACTTT. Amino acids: CASSKEGARGNSPLHF.

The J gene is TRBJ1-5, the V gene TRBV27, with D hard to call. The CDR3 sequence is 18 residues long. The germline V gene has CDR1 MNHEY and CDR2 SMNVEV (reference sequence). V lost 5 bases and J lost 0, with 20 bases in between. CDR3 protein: CASSPRAGLPYSNQPQHF. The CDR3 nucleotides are TGTGCCAGCAGTCCCCGGGCAGGCCTTCCCTATAGCAATCAGCCCCAGCATTTT.

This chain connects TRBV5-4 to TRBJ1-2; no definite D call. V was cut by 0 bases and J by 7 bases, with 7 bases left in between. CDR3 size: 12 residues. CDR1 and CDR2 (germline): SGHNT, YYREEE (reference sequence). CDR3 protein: CASSLDQVGYTF. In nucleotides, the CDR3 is TGTGCCAGCAGCTTGGATCAGGTTGGCTACACCTTC.

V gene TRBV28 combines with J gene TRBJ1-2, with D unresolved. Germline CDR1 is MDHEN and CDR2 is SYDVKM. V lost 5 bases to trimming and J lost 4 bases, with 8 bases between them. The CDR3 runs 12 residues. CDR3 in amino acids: CASSTAGYGYTF. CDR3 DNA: TGTGCCAGCAGTACAGCCGGCTATGGCTACACCTTC.

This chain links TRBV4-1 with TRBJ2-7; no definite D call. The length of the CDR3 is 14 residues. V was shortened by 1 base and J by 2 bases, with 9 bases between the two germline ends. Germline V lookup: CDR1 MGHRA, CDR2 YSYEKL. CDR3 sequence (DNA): TGCGCCAGCAGCCAAGCGGCTCAGGCCTACGAGCAGTACTTC. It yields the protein CASSQAAQAYEQYF.

This CDR3 reads CASSATGNSNQPQHF. The CDR3 DNA reads TGTGCCAGCAGTGCGACAGGAAATAGCAATCAGCCCCAGCATTTT. The rearrangement joins TRBV6-1 to TRBJ1-5, with a tentative D call TRBD1 (6 bases). In germline, CDR1 is MNHNS, CDR2 SASEGT. V lost 4 bases to trimming and J lost 0 bases, with 10 bases between them. The CDR3 loop spans 15 amino acids.

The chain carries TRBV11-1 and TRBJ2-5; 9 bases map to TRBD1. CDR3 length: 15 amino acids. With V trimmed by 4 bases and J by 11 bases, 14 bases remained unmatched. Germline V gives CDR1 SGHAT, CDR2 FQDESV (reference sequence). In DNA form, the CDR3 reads TGTGCCAGCAGCTCACAGGGGGCCACTGACGGGGAGCAGTACTTC. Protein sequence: CASSSQGATDGEQYF. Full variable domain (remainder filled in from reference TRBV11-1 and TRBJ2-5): EAEVAQSPRYKITEKSQAVAFWCDPISGHATLYWYRQILGQGPELLVQFQDESVVDDSQLPKDRFSAERLKGVDSTLKIQPAELGDSAMYLCASSSQGATDGEQYFGPGTRLLVL.

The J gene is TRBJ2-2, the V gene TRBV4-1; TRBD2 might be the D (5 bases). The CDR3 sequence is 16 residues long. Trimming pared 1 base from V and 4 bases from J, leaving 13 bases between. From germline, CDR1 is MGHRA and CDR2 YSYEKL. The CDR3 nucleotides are TGCGCCAGCAGCCAAGGGCCGGGAAGATTCACCGGGGAGCTGTTTTTT. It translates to CASSQGPGRFTGELFF.

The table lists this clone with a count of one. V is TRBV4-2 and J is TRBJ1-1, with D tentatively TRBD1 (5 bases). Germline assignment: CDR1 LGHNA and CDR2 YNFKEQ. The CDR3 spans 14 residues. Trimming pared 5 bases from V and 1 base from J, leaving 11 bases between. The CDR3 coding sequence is TGTGCCAGCAGCTTATATCAGGGGAACACTGAAGCTTTCTTT. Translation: CASSLYQGNTEAFF.

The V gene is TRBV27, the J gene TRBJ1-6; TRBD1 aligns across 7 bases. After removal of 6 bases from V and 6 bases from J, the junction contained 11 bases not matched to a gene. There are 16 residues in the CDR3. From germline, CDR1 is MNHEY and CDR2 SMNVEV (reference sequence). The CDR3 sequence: CASSRARDRFNSPLHF. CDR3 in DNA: TGTGCCAGCAGCCGTGCCCGGGACAGATTTAATTCACCCCTCCACTTT.

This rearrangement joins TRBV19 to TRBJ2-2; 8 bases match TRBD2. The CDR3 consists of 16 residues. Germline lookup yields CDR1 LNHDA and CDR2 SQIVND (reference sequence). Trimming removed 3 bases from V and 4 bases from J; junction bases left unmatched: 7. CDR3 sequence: CASSMLSGRSTGELFF. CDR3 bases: TGTGCCAGTAGTATGCTAAGCGGGAGAAGCACCGGGGAGCTGTTTTTT. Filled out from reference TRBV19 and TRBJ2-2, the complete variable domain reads DGGITQSPKYLFRKEGQNVTLSCEQNLNHDAMYWYRQDPGQGLRLIYYSQIVNDFQKGDIAEGYSVSREKKESFPLTVTSAQKNPTAFYLCASSMLSGRSTGELFFGEGSRLTVL.

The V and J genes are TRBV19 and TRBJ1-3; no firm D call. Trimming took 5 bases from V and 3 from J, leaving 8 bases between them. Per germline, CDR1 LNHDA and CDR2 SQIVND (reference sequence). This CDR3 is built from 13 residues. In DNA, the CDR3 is TGTGCCAGTAGTCTAAATTTTGGAAACACCATATATTTT. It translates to CASSLNFGNTIYF. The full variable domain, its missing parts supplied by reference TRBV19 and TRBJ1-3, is DGGITQSPKYLFRKEGQNVTLSCEQNLNHDAMYWYRQDPGQGLRLIYYSQIVNDFQKGDIAEGYSVSREKKESFPLTVTSAQKNPTAFYLCASSLNFGNTIYFGEGSWLTVV.

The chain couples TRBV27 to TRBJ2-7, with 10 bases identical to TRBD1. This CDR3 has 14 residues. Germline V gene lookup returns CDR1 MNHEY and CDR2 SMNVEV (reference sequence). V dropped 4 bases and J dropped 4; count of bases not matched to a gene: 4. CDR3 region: CASSSRDRGYEQYF. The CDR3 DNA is TGTGCCAGCAGTTCTCGGGACAGGGGTTACGAGCAGTACTTC.